A single sample gave rise to the 2 T cell receptor beta chains below, sequenced in a study of beta chain features in type 1 diabetes (dated by TCRdb to between 2017 and 2018). Library generation was performed with the immunoSEQ multiplex PCR assay. All of the isolated RNA was reverse transcribed with the High Capacity cDNA Reverse Transcription Kit, so expressed TCRB transcripts were sequenced. In its TCRdb copy, this immuneACCESS table keeps in-frame sequences only and misses some clones. Where compared with another copy, unresolved V genes explain less than half of these, and the others have no known cause. The sample yields 810,000 or so clones; 17% were counted once. The ten largest clones take up 0.02% to 0.03% of the sample. The sequenced sample consisted of naive CD4+ T cells from blood. The cell subset or site label of this sample denotes: true naive CD4+ T cells. The receptors originated from a woman aged 18-29 years in good health.

Note on this clone: The same CDR3 arises from other DNA sequences in this sample as well. The chain couples TRBV7-8 to TRBJ2-7; perhaps TRBD2 as D (5 bases). This CDR3 has 13 residues. Germline V lookup: CDR1 SGHVS, CDR2 FQNEAQ. V dropped 5 bases and J dropped 1 base, with 9 bases sitting between them. The CDR3 nucleotides are TGTGCCAGCAGCCCAAGGAGGTCCTACGAGCAGTACTTC. Translation: CASSPRRSYEQYF.

The chain employs TRBV6-5 and TRBJ2-5; D may be TRBD1 or TRBD2 (5 bases each). Germline assignment: CDR1 MNHEY and CDR2 SVGAGI. This CDR3 is 15 amino acids long. V lost 6 bases, J lost 4 bases, and 18 bases lay in between. The CDR3 sequence: CASSLNGMRGETQYF. The CDR3 DNA follows: TGTGCCAGCAGCCTAAATGGGATGAGGGGAGAGACCCAGTACTTC.